The subject of this entry is one T cell receptor beta chain. Its specificity is unknown. Combining iRepertoire HTBI primers with Arm-PCR of CDR3 regions, the authors built TCR beta libraries. TCRdb itself ran the multiplex PCR reads through MiXCR, one entry per CDR3 protein. There are about 530,000 distinct CDR3 sequences in the sample; roughly 15% occur only once, and about 25% lies in the top ten. Germline CDR1 SGHRS, CDR2 YFSETQ. This CDR3 is 14 amino acids long. V was clipped by 4 bases and J by 8 bases, with 13 bases between them. This specimen comes from a study of regulatory T cells in long-lasting Graves disease. Findings of the study overall: Persistent disease preferred TRBV28, TRBJ1-2 and TRBJ2-5. Clonotypes that were public and shared totalled roughly 3,000 in persistent patients versus roughly 1,000 in new patients.

Time point defined: newly diagnosed GD, antithyroid drugs for less than 3 months. Scientists built the TCR library using RNA that was extracted from PBMCs. From each patient, about 8.3 milliliters of peripheral blood was drawn and collected into an EDTA anticoagulant tube. Separately, the same data were catalogued under a study of T cells in Graves' hyperthyroidism and ophthalmopathy.

The TCR was taken from a woman between 40 and 65 years old with Graves disease. Material: peripheral blood mononuclear cells (PBMCs), obtained at new diagnosis, from a patient treated with antithyroid drugs. The chain is built from TRBV5-1 and TRBJ1-6, with D tentatively TRBD1 (6 bases). This CDR3 reads CASSPDSRDSPLHF. The CDR3 DNA follows: TGCGCCAGCAGCCCGGACAGTCGGGATTCACCCCTCCACTTT.